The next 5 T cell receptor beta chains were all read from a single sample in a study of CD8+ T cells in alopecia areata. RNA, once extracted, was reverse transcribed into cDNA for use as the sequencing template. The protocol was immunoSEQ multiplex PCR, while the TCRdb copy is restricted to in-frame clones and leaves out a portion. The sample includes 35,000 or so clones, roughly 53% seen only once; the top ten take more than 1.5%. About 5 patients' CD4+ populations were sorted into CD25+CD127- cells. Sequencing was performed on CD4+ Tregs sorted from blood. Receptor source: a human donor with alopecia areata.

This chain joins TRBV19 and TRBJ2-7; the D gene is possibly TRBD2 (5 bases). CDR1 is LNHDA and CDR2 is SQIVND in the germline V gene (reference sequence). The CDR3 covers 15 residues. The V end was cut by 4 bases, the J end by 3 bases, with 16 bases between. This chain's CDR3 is CASSRALERSYEQYF. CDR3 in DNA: TGTGCCAGTAGTAGGGCCTTAGAGCGGAGCTACGAGCAGTACTTC.

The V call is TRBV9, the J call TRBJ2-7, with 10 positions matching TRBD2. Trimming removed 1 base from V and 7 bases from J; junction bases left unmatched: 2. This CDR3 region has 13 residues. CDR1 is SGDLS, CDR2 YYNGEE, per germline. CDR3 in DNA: TGTGCCAGCAGCGTAACAGCGGGGGGGGAGCAGTACTTC. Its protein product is CASSVTAGGEQYF.

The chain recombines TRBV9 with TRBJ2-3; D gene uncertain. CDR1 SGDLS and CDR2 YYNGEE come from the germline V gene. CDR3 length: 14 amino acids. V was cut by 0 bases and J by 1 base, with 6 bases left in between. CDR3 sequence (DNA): TGTGCCAGCAGCGTAGGCGTAGGCACAGATACGCAGTATTTT. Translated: CASSVGVGTDTQYF.

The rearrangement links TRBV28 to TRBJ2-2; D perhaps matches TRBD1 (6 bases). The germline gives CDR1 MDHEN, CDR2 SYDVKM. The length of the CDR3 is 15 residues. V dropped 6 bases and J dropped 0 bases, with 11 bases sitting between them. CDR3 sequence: CASRPGGANTGELFF. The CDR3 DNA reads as TGTGCCAGCAGGCCTGGGGGCGCGAACACCGGGGAGCTGTTTTTT.

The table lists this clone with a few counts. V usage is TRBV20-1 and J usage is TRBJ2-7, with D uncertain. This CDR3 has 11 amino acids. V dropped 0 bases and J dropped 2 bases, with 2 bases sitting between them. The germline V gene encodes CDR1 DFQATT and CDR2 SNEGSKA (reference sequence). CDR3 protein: CSARETYEQYF. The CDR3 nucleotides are TGCAGTGCTAGAGAGACCTACGAGCAGTACTTC.